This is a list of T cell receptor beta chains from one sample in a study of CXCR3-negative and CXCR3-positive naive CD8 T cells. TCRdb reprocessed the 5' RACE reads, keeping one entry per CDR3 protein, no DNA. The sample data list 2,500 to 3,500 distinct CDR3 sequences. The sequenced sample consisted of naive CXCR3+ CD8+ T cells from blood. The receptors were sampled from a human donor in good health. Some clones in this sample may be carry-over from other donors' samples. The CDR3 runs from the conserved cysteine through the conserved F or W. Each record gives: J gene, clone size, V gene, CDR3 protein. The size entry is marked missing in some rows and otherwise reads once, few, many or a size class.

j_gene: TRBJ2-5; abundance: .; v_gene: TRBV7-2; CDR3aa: CASSTPPRQGRETQYF
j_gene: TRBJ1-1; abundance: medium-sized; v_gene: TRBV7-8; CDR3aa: CASSLARGLNTEAFF
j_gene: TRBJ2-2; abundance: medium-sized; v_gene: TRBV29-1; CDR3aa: CSDATGYTGELFF
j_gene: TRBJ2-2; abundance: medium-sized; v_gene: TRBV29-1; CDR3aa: CSVTGTLNTGELFF
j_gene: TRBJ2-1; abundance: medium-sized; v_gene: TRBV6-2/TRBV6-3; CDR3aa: CASSTDSYNEQFF
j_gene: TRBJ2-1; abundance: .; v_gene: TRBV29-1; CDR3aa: CSVDGQAGEYYNEQFF
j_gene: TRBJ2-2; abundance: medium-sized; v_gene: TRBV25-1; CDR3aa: CASSVGQGAHGELFF
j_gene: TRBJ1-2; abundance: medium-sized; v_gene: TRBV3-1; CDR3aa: CASSQDNLGDGGYTF
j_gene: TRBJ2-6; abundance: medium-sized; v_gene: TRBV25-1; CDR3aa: CASGSKGAGGSLLGANVLTF
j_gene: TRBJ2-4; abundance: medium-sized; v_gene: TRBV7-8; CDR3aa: CASSSPPRQAKNIQYF
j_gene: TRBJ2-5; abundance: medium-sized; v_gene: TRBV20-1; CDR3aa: CSARESDQALQETQYF
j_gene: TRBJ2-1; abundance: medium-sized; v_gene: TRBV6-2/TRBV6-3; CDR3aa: CASSVAGGPNEQFF
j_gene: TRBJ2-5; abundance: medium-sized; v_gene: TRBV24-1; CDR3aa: CATSGGQVDQETQYF
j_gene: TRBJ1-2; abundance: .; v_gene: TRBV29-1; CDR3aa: CSVVPGEGALAF
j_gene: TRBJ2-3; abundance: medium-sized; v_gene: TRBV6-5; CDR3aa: CASSYSTGADTQYF
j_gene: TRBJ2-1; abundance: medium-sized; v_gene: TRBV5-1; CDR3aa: CASSLGNEQFF
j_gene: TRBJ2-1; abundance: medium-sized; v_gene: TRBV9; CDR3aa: CASSDTGVLINEQFF
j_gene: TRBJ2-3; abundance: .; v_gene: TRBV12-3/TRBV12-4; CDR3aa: CASRGLQTDTQYF
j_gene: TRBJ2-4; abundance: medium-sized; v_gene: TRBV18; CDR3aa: CASSPTQGQNIQYF
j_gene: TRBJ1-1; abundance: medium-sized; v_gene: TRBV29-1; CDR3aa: CSVQWGAEAFF
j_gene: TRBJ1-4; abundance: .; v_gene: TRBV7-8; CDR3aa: CASSLAGGVPTNEKLFF
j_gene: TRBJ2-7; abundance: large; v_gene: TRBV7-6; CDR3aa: CASSLSGGDSYEQYF
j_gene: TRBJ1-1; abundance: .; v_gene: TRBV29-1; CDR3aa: CSVEDLSQVAFF
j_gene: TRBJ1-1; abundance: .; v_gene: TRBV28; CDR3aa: CASSPMGRGIAMNTEAFF
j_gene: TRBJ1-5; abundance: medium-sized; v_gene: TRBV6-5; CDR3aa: CASSYSGLGPQHF
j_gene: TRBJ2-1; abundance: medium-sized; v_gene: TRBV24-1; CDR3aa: CATSDLRGSNEQFF